One and the same sample provided the 20 T cell receptor beta chains below, sequenced in a study of T cell changes during pregnancy in multiple sclerosis. TCRdb's copy holds only in-frame clones and misses some; the assay was immunoSEQ multiplex PCR. The profile shows about 59,000 clones, about 94% of them singletons. The sequencing used CD8+ T cells from peripheral blood mononuclear cells, collected after pregnancy. These receptors came from a female donor with multiple sclerosis, enrolled in a pregnancy study.

This CDR3 reads CATSTLTGGGNQPQHF. The DNA for the CDR3 is TGTGCCACCAGCACATTGACAGGGGGCGGCAATCAGCCCCAGCATTTT. The rearrangement links TRBV15 to TRBJ1-5, with 10 positions matching TRBD1. This CDR3 region has 16 residues. Germline CDR1 LNHNV, CDR2 YYDKDF (reference sequence). V lost 4 bases and J lost 2; bases outside the gene matches: 5.

CDR3 coding DNA: TGCGCCAGTCTGACTGGGGCTAGCAATCAGCCCCAGCATTTT. Its translation is CASLTGASNQPQHF. The genes are TRBV23-1 and TRBJ1-5, with a tentative D call TRBD1 (5 bases). TRBV23-1 is placed among ORFs of uncertain function. This CDR3 has 14 amino acids. Trimming removed 9 bases at V and 0 bases at J, with 12 bases between.

The chain employs TRBV10-3 and TRBJ2-7, with a possible D match to TRBD2 (5 bases). Trimming stripped 2 bases from V and 4 bases from J, with 15 bases between. CDR3 size: 15 residues. Germline V gene sequence: CDR1 ENHRY, CDR2 SYGVKD. The CDR3, as DNA: TGTGCCATCAGTGAGCTCCCTAGCAAGGGTTACGAGCAGTACTTC. Amino acids: CAISELPSKGYEQYF.

This chain connects TRBV19 to TRBJ2-5; 8 bases map to TRBD2. The CDR3 runs 15 residues. In germline, CDR1 is LNHDA, CDR2 SQIVND (reference sequence). V was pared by 5 bases and J by 1 base, with 6 bases of the junction left unmatched. Here the CDR3 DNA reads TGTGCCAGTAGTGTCGGGGGGGGATCCCAAGAGACCCAGTACTTC. Protein: CASSVGGGSQETQYF. The whole variable domain, filled in from reference TRBV19 and TRBJ2-5, reads DGGITQSPKYLFRKEGQNVTLSCEQNLNHDAMYWYRQDPGQGLRLIYYSQIVNDFQKGDIAEGYSVSREKKESFPLTVTSAQKNPTAFYLCASSVGGGSQETQYFGPGTRLLVL.

The V gene is TRBV5-1, the J gene TRBJ2-7, with D perhaps matching TRBD1 (6 bases). V lost 1 base and J 2 bases, leaving 13 bases between the germline ends. Per germline, CDR1 SGHRS and CDR2 YFSETQ. The CDR3 runs to 15 residues. The CDR3 here is CASSLKMGQTYEQYF. The CDR3 DNA reads as TGCGCCAGCAGCTTGAAAATGGGACAAACCTACGAGCAGTACTTC.

CDR3 region: CASSDRPSGNTIYF. CDR3 nucleotides: TGTGCCAGCAGTGACAGGCCCTCTGGAAACACCATATATTTT. J is TRBJ1-3 and V is TRBV6-1; D uncertain. This CDR3 contains 14 residues. Germline CDR1 reads MNHNS; CDR2 reads SASEGT. Between the trimmed V and J ends, which lost 3 bases and 0 bases, there was a span of 6 bases.

The chain carries TRBV9 and TRBJ2-6, with 7 bases lining up with TRBD1. This CDR3 is 15 amino acids long. V shed 4 bases, J shed 4 bases, and the junction held 5 bases outside the gene matches. The germline gives CDR1 SGDLS, CDR2 YYNGEE. The CDR3 DNA is TGTGCCAGCAGCCCGGGACAGTCCGGGGCCAACGTCCTGACTTTC. Translating gives CASSPGQSGANVLTF.

V gene TRBV4-3 combines with J gene TRBJ1-5; unclear D gene. The ends were cut back, 0 bases at V and 9 bases at J, with 15 bases in the middle. CDR3 length equals 15 residues. CDR1 and CDR2 (germline): LGHNA, YSLEER. The CDR3 nucleotides read TGCGCCAGCAGCCAAGATCGACTCCTCCCAGCGCCCCAGCATTTT. Residues: CASSQDRLLPAPQHF.

The V gene is TRBV7-9, the J gene TRBJ1-1; the D gene is possibly TRBD1 (5 bases). The CDR3 is made up of 14 amino acids. The germline V gene encodes CDR1 SEHNR and CDR2 FQNEAQ (reference sequence). V gave up 1 base and J gave up 4 bases, with 10 bases separating them. This CDR3 is CASSLEGFGTEAFF. Written as DNA, the CDR3 is TGTGCCAGCAGCTTAGAGGGGTTTGGCACTGAAGCTTTCTTT.

The chain links TRBV7-2 to TRBJ2-6; D is unresolved. Germline CDR1 SGHTA, CDR2 FQGNSA. This CDR3 contains 16 residues. Trimming removed 9 bases from V and 0 bases from J, with 15 bases in between. CDR3 amino acids: CARSSVTGSGANVLTF. CDR3 bases: TGTGCCAGATCCTCCGTGACGGGCTCTGGGGCCAACGTCCTGACTTTC.

This chain uses TRBV10-3 with TRBJ2-7; 7 positions agree with TRBD2. The CDR3 has 16 amino acids. V lost 0 bases and J lost 1; bases outside the gene matches: 6. CDR1 is ENHRY, CDR2 SYGVKD, per germline. The CDR3 nucleotides are TGTGCCATCAGTGAGTCGGGAACTAGCGCGTCCTACGAGCAGTACTTC. Residues: CAISESGTSASYEQYF.

This chain links TRBV7-9 with TRBJ2-1; 9 bases are a match to TRBD2. The CDR3 has 16 residues. The germline gives CDR1 SEHNR, CDR2 FQNEAQ (reference sequence). V gave up 3 bases and J gave up 0 bases; unmatched junction bases: 3. Here the CDR3 DNA reads TGTGCCAGCAGCTTCATACTAGCGGGCTCCTACAATGAGCAGTTCTTC. Translation: CASSFILAGSYNEQFF.

The J gene is TRBJ2-7, the V gene TRBV10-2, with 10 positions matching TRBD1. Germline V gene sequence: CDR1 WSHSY, CDR2 SAAADI. V gave up 6 bases and J gave up 5 bases; unmatched junction bases: 4. The CDR3 has 13 amino acids. CDR3 region: CASSDRGLHEQYF. CDR3 in DNA: TGCGCCAGCAGCGACAGGGGGCTTCACGAGCAGTACTTC.

J is TRBJ2-2 and V is TRBV6-6; D unresolved. The germline CDR1 and CDR2 sequences are MNHNY and SVGAGI (reference sequence). The CDR3 loop spans 13 amino acids. Trimming removed 2 bases from V and 5 bases from J, with 6 bases in between. The CDR3 protein is CASSYALTGELFF. CDR3 DNA: TGTGCCAGCAGTTACGCACTGACCGGGGAGCTGTTTTTT.

This clone appeared a single time. The chain carries TRBV9 and TRBJ2-3; possibly TRBD1 for D (6 bases). This CDR3 is built from 15 residues. Trimming stripped 4 bases from V and 0 bases from J, with 12 bases between. Germline V gene lookup returns CDR1 SGDLS and CDR2 YYNGEE. This CDR3 reads CASSPRGFSTDTQYF. CDR3 nucleotides: TGTGCCAGCAGCCCTAGGGGGTTTAGCACAGATACGCAGTATTTT.

The J gene is TRBJ2-5, the V gene TRBV5-4, with 7 nucleotides matching TRBD2. J was trimmed by 1 base and V by 0 bases; bases with no gene match: 0. This CDR3 region has 14 residues. CDR1 is SGHNT and CDR2 is YYREEE in the germline V gene (reference sequence). In DNA form, the CDR3 reads TGTGCCAGCAGCTTGGGACTAGCCCAAGAGACCCAGTACTTC. Its translation: CASSLGLAQETQYF.

The chain carries TRBV9 and TRBJ2-1; maybe TRBD2 (5 bases). Germline V gives CDR1 SGDLS, CDR2 YYNGEE. The V and J ends lost 4 bases and 0 bases respectively, with 14 bases between them. This CDR3 is 16 amino acids long. This chain's CDR3 is CASSHGNRGSYNEQFF. In DNA form, the CDR3 reads TGTGCCAGCAGCCATGGAAATCGGGGCTCCTACAATGAGCAGTTCTTC.

The chain uses TRBV6-5 and TRBJ2-6; D gene ambiguous. The ends were cut back, 10 bases at V and 0 bases at J, with 4 bases in the middle. The CDR3 sequence is 12 residues long. Germline V gene sequence: CDR1 MNHEY, CDR2 SVGAGI. The CDR3 is CATRSGANVLTF. CDR3 DNA sequence: TGTGCCACCCGCTCTGGGGCCAACGTCCTGACTTTC.

This chain links TRBV4-1 with TRBJ2-7; TRBD2 matches 12 bases. V lost 1 base, J lost 4 bases, and 2 bases stayed unmatched. Germline CDR1 reads MGHRA; CDR2 reads YSYEKL. The CDR3 spans 15 residues. CDR3 in amino acids: CASSQVTSGRYEQYF. The DNA of the CDR3 is TGCGCCAGCAGCCAAGTGACTAGCGGGAGATACGAGCAGTACTTC.

This chain connects TRBV7-9 to TRBJ2-1, with TRBD1 as a possible D gene (5 bases). The germline V gene has CDR1 SEHNR and CDR2 FQNEAQ (reference sequence). The V end lost 4 bases, the J end lost 5 bases, and 9 bases lay between the germline ends. CDR3 size: 13 residues. The CDR3 DNA is TGTGCCAGCAGCTCATCAGGGCACAATGAGCAGTTCTTC. Protein sequence: CASSSSGHNEQFF.